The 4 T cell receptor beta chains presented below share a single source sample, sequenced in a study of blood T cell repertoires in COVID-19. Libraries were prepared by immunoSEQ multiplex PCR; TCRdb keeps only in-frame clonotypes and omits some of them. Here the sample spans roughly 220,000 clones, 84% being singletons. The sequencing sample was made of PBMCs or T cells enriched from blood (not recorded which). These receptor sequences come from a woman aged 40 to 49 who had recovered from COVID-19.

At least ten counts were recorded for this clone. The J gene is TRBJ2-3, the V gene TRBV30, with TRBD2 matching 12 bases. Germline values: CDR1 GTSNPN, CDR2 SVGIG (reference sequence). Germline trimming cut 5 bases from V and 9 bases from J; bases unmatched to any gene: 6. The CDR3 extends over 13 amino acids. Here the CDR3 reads CAWASGREGTQYF. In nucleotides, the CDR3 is TGTGCCTGGGCTAGCGGGAGGGAGGGCACGCAGTATTTT.

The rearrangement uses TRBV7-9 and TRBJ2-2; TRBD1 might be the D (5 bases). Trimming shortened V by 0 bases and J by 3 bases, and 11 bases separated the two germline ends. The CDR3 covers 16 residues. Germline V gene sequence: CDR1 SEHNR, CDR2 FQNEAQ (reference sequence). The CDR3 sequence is CASSLAMTAHTGELFF. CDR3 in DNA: TGTGCCAGCAGCTTAGCAATGACAGCCCACACCGGGGAGCTGTTTTTT. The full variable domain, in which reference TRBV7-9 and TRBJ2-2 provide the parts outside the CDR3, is DTGVSQNPRHKITKRGQNVTFRCDPISEHNRLYWYRQTLGQGPEFLTYFQNEAQLEKSRLLSDRFSAERPKGSFSTLEIQRTEQGDSAMYLCASSLAMTAHTGELFFGEGSRLTVL.

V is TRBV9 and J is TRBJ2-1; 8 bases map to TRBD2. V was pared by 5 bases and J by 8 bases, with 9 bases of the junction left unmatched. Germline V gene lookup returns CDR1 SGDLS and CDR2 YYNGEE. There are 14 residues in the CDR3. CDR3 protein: CASSGSGSLYEQFF. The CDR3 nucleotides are TGTGCCAGCAGTGGGAGCGGGAGTCTCTATGAGCAGTTCTTC. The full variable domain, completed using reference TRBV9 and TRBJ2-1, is DSGVTQTPKHLITATGQRVTLRCSPRSGDLSVYWYQQSLDQGLQFLIQYYNGEERAKGNILERFSAQQFPDLHSELNLSSLELGDSALYFCASSGSGSLYEQFFGPGTRLTVL.

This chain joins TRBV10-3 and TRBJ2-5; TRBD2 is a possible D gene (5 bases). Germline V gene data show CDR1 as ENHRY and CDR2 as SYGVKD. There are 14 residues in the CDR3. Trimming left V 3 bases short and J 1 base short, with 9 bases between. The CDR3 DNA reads TGTGCCATCAGTGAAGCGGTCGGCCAAGAGACCCAGTACTTC. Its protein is CAISEAVGQETQYF.